Listed here are 10 T cell receptor beta chains from one sample, sequenced in a study of shared clonotypes between healthy human individuals. The repertoire was sequenced with immunoSEQ multiplex PCR; TCRdb's copy has only in-frame clones and lacks some. This table holds 2 million to 2.5 million clones, 93% found once. The sequenced material came from naive CD4+ T cells from PBMCs. The subset here: CD45RA+ positively selected. The receptors here all came from a man between 18 and 35 years old in good health. Some clones in this sample may be carry-over from other donors' samples.

The chain couples TRBV27 to TRBJ1-1; tentative D call: TRBD1 (5 bases). Trimming took off 0 bases at V and 0 bases at J, with 23 bases between the two ends. This CDR3 spans 20 amino acids. Germline CDR1 and CDR2: MNHEY and SMNVEV (reference sequence). CDR3 in amino acids: CASSLSAVSRGRPMNTEAFF. The CDR3 coding sequence is TGTGCCAGCAGTTTATCTGCGGTGAGCCGGGGACGCCCTATGAACACTGAAGCTTTCTTT.

A word on this clone: Within the sample, other DNA sequences also encode this same CDR3. The chain is built from TRBV29-1 and TRBJ1-1; D is ambiguous. The V end was cut by 4 bases, the J end by 4 bases, with 7 bases between. CDR1 and CDR2 from the germline V gene are SQVTM and ANQGSEA. This CDR3 contains 11 residues. The CDR3 DNA reads TGCAGCGTTGGATGGGGCACTGAAGCTTTCTTT. Translation: CSVGWGTEAFF. Full variable domain (outside the CDR3, taken from reference TRBV29-1 and TRBJ1-1): SAVISQKPSRDICQRGTSLTIQCQVDSQVTMMFWYRQQPGQSLTLIATANQGSEATYESGFVIDKFPISRPNLTFSTLTVSNMSPEDSSIYLCSVGWGTEAFFGQGTRLTVV.

This chain joins TRBV6-4 and TRBJ1-2; D is unresolved. From germline, CDR1 is MRHNA and CDR2 SNTAGT. V was shortened by 2 bases and J by 3 bases, with 10 bases between the two germline ends. This CDR3 region has 14 residues. CDR3 in DNA: TGTGCCAGCAGTGACGGCAGGCGGTACTATGGCTACACCTTC. Translating gives CASSDGRRYYGYTF.

The chain is built from TRBV5-1 and TRBJ2-1; tentatively, D is TRBD2 (6 bases). This CDR3 is built from 14 residues. Trimming pared 4 bases from V and 4 bases from J, leaving 12 bases between. The germline V gene has CDR1 SGHRS and CDR2 YFSETQ. CDR3 coding DNA: TGCGCCAGCAGCGTTGAGGCGGGATACAATGAGCAGTTCTTC. Its translation: CASSVEAGYNEQFF.

This clone turned up a few times. V and J are TRBV28 and TRBJ1-5; 7 nucleotides line up with TRBD1. Trimming removed 8 bases from V and 11 bases from J; junction bases left unmatched: 12. Germline CDR1 reads MDHEN; CDR2 reads SYDVKM. The CDR3 is 13 amino acids. CDR3 residues: CASSRTGRSSQHF. CDR3 in DNA: TGTGCCAGCTCACGGACAGGCCGGTCCTCCCAGCATTTT.

The chain couples TRBV9 to TRBJ1-2; 10 bases agree with TRBD1. This CDR3 is built from 15 residues. Germline V gene sequence: CDR1 SGDLS, CDR2 YYNGEE. V shed 3 bases, J shed 8 bases, and the junction held 10 bases outside the gene matches. In nucleotides, the CDR3 is TGTGCCAGCAGCGCTGACAGGGGGCACCCCTGGGGCTACACCTTC. Its protein product is CASSADRGHPWGYTF. Together with reference TRBV9 and TRBJ1-2, the CDR3 gives the full variable domain: DSGVTQTPKHLITATGQRVTLRCSPRSGDLSVYWYQQSLDQGLQFLIQYYNGEERAKGNILERFSAQQFPDLHSELNLSSLELGDSALYFCASSADRGHPWGYTFGSGTRLTVV.

This CDR3 reads CASSPGSAYEQYF. The CDR3 nucleotides are TGTGCCAGCAGCCCTGGGTCGGCCTACGAGCAGTACTTC. The rearrangement uses TRBV7-9 and TRBJ2-7; D uncertain. The CDR3 covers 13 residues. The V gene lost 5 bases and the J gene lost 2 bases, with 10 bases spanning the gap. Germline V lookup: CDR1 SEHNR, CDR2 FQNEAQ (reference sequence).

The rearrangement links TRBV5-1 to TRBJ1-1; D gene uncertain. The germline CDR1 and CDR2 sequences are SGHRS and YFSETQ. V dropped 0 bases and J dropped 3 bases, with 9 bases sitting between them. CDR3 length: 14 amino acids. The CDR3 nucleotides are TGCGCCAGCAGCTTGGATCGAGGGTACACTGAAGCTTTCTTT. Its protein is CASSLDRGYTEAFF.

The CDR3: CASSLLGLAVYNEQFF. DNA of the CDR3: TGTGCCAGCAGTTTATTGGGACTAGCGGTTTACAATGAGCAGTTCTTC. The chain joins TRBV27 to TRBJ2-1, with 11 nucleotides matching TRBD2. Germline CDR1 and CDR2: MNHEY and SMNVEV (reference sequence). The CDR3 consists of 16 residues. Trimming took 1 base from V and 4 from J; bases not matched to a gene: 3.

The rearrangement links TRBV5-4 to TRBJ1-1; no firm D call. V was cut by 0 bases and J by 0 bases, with 9 bases left in between. Germline V gene sequence: CDR1 SGHNT, CDR2 YYREEE (reference sequence). This CDR3 is 15 amino acids long. The CDR3 nucleotides are TGTGCCAGCAGCTTGGCCCCACCCCTGAACACTGAAGCTTTCTTT. It yields the protein CASSLAPPLNTEAFF.